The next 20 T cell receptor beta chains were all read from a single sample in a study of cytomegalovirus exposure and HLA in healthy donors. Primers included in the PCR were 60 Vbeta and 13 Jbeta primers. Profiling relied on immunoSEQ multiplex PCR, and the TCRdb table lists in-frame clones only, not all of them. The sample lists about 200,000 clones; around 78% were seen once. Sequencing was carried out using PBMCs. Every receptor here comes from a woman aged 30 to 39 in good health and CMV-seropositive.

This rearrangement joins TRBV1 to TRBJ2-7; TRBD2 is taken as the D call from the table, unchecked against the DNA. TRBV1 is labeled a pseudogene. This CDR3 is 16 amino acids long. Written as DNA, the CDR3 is TGCACCAGCAGAGGAAGGGGACTTATTTACTCCTACGAGCAGTACTTC. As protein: CTSRGRGLIYSYEQYF.

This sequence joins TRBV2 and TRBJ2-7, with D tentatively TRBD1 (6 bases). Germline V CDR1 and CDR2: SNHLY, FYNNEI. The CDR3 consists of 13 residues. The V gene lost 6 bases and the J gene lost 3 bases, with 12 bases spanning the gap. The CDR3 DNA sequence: TGTGCCAGCAGCACAGACAGGTACTACGAGCAGTACTTC. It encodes CASSTDRYYEQYF.

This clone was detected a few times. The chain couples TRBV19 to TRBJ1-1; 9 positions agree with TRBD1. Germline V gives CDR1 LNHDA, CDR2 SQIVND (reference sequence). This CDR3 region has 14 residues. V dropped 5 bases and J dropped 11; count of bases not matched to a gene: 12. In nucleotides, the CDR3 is TGTGCCAGTAGTCGGACAGGGGCGGGATTCCCGGCTTTCTTT. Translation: CASSRTGAGFPAFF.

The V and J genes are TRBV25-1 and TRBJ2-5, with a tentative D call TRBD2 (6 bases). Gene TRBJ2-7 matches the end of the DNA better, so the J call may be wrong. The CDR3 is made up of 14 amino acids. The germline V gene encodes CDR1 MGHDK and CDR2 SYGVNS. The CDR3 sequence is CASSERWGGYEQYF. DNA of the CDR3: TGTGCCAGCAGTGAAAGGTGGGGAGGCTACGAGCAGTACTTC.

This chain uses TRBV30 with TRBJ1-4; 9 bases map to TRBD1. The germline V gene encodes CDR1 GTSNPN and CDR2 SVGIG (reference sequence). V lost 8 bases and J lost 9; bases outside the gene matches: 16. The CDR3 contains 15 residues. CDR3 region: CARLSPGQGEQKLFF. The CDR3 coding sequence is TGTGCCCGCCTCAGCCCGGGACAGGGCGAGCAAAAACTGTTTTTT.

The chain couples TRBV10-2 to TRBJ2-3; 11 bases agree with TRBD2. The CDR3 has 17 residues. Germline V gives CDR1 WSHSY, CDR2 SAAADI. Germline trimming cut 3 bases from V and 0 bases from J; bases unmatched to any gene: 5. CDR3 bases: TGCGCCAGCAGTGAAACTAGCGGGGGTTTTAGCACAGATACGCAGTATTTT. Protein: CASSETSGGFSTDTQYF.

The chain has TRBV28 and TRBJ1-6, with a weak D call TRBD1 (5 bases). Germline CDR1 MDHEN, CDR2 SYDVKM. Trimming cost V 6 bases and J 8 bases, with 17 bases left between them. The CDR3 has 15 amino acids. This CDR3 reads CASRVPGGVDSPLHF. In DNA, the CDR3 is TGTGCCAGCAGAGTACCTGGGGGGGTGGATTCACCCCTCCACTTT.

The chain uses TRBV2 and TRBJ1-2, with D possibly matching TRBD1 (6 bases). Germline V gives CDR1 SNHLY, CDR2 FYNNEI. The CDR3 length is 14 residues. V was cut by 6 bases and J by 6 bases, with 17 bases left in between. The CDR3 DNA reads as TGTGCCAGCAGGGGGACAAGAACAAAGAATGGCTACACCTTC. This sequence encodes CASRGTRTKNGYTF. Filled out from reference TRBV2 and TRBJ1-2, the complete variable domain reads EPEVTQTPSHQVTQMGQEVILRCVPISNHLYFYWYRQILGQKVEFLVSFYNNEISEKSEIFDDQFSVERPDGSNFTLKIRSTKLEDSAMYFCASRGTRTKNGYTFGSGTRLTVV.

The CDR3 protein is CASSLMKGRRMYEQYF. CDR3 nucleotide sequence: TGTGCCAGCAGCTTAATGAAGGGGAGGAGGATGTATGAGCAGTACTTC. This sequence joins TRBV7-2 and TRBJ2-7, with D possibly matching TRBD2 (6 bases). Trimming took 2 bases from V and 7 from J, leaving 21 bases between them. This CDR3 spans 16 amino acids. Looked up from germline, CDR1 is SGHTA and CDR2 is FQGNSA.

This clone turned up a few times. In DNA form, the CDR3 reads TGTGCCAGCAGTTACTCGAGGGAGTATGGCTACACCTTC. Encoded protein: CASSYSREYGYTF. The chain links TRBV6-6 to TRBJ1-2; D not certain. CDR1 is MNHNY, CDR2 SVGAGI, per germline (reference sequence). V was trimmed by 0 bases and J by 5 bases, leaving 7 bases between them. The CDR3 has 13 amino acids.

The CDR3 reads CAISRDRDETQYF. The CDR3 DNA is TGTGCCATCAGCCGGGACAGGGATGAGACCCAGTACTTC. V and J are TRBV10-3 and TRBJ2-5; TRBD1 matches 9 bases. Germline V lookup: CDR1 ENHRY, CDR2 SYGVKD. This CDR3 comprises 13 residues. The V segment lost 6 bases and the J segment 5 bases; nucleotides outside the gene matches: 4.

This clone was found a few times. CDR3 region: CASTPLGQNSGNTIYF. DNA of the CDR3: TGTGCCAGCACCCCCCTGGGACAAAACTCTGGAAACACCATATATTTT. The J gene is TRBJ1-3, the V gene TRBV28; a possible D gene is TRBD1 (6 bases). The germline V gene encodes CDR1 MDHEN and CDR2 SYDVKM. The CDR3 has 16 residues. V lost 7 bases and J lost 0, with 16 bases in between.

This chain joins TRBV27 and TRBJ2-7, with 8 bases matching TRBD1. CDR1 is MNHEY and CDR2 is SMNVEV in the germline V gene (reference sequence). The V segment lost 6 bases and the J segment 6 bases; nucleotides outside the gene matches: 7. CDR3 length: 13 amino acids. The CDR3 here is CASRSGGGSEQYF. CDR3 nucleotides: TGTGCCAGCAGGTCAGGGGGCGGCTCCGAGCAGTACTTC.

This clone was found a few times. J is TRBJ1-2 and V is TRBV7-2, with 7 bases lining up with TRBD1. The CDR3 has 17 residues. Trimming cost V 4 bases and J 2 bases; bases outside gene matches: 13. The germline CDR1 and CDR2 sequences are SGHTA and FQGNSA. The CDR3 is CASSWGTVHTLNYGYTF. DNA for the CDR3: TGTGCCAGCAGCTGGGGGACAGTCCACACTTTAAACTATGGCTACACCTTC. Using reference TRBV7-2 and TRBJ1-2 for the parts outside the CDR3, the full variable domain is GAGVSQSPSNKVTEKGKDVELRCDPISGHTALYWYRQSLGQGLEFLIYFQGNSAPDKSGLPSDRFSAERTGGSVSTLTIQRTQQEDSAVYLCASSWGTVHTLNYGYTFGSGTRLTVV.

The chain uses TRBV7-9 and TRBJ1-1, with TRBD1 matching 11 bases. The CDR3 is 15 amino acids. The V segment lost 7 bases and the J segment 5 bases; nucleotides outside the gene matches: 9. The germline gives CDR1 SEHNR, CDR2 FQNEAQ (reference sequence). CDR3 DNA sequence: TGTGCCAGCACCAAAACCGGGACAGGGGGAACTGAAGCTTTCTTT. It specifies CASTKTGTGGTEAFF. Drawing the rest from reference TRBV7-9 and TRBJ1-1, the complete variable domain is DTGVSQNPRHKITKRGQNVTFRCDPISEHNRLYWYRQTLGQGPEFLTYFQNEAQLEKSRLLSDRFSAERPKGSFSTLEIQRTEQGDSAMYLCASTKTGTGGTEAFFGQGTRLTVV.

CDR3: CASSQIERDYEQYF. The CDR3 DNA reads as TGTGCCAGCAGCCAAATCGAGCGGGACTACGAGCAGTACTTC. The genes are TRBV4-2 and TRBJ2-7; TRBD2 aligns across 7 bases. CDR1 and CDR2 from the germline V gene are LGHNA and YNFKEQ. The CDR3 sequence is 14 residues long. V shed 2 bases, J shed 3 bases, and the junction held 4 bases outside the gene matches.

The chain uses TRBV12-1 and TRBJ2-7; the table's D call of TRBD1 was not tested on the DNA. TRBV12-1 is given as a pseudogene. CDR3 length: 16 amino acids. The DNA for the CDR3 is TGTGCCAGCAGCTGCCGAGGTGAGCCAGGGTTAGACGAGCAGTACTTC. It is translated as CASSCRGEPGLDEQYF.

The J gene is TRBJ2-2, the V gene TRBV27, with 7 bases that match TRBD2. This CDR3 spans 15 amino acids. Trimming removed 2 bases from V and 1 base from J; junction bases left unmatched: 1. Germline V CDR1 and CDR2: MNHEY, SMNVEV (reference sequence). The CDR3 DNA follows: TGTGCCAGCAGTTTACGCGGGGGGAACACCGGGGAGCTGTTTTTT. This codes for CASSLRGGNTGELFF.

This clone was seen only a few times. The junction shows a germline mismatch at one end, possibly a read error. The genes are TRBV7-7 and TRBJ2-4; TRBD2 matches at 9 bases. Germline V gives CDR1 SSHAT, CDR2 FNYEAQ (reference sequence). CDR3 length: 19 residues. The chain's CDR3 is CASRTPGLALPLAKNIQYF. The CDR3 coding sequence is TGTGCTAGCAGGACCCCGGGACTAGCACTCCCCTTAGCCAAAAACATTCAGTACTTC.

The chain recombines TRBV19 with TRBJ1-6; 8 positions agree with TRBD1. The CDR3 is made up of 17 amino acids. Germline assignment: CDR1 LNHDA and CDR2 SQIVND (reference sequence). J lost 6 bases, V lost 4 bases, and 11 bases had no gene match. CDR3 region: CASSKTGDPWSNSPLHF. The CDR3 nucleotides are TGTGCCAGTAGTAAGACAGGGGACCCTTGGAGTAATTCACCCCTCCACTTT.